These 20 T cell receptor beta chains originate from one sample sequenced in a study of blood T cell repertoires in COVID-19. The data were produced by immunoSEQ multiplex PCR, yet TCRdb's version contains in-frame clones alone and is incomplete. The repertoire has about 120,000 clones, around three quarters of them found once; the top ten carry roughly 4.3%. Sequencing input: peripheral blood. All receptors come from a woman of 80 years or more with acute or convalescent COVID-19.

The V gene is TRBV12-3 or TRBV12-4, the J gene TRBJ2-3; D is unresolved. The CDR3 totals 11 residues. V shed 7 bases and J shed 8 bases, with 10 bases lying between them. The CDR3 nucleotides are TGTGCCAGCACCTCCCGCGGTACGCAGTATTTT. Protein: CASTSRGTQYF.

CDR3 region: CASSPHSNQPQHF. CDR3 sequence (DNA): TGTGCCAGCAGCCCCCATAGCAATCAGCCCCAGCATTTT. The V and J genes are TRBV6-4 and TRBJ1-5; D is ambiguous. The CDR3 consists of 13 residues. CDR1 is MRHNA, CDR2 SNTAGT, per germline. Trimming left V 6 bases short and J 0 bases short, with 6 bases between.

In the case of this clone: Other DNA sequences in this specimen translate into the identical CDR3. The CDR3 nucleotides read TGCAGCGTTGAAGGGAGGGTTTGGGGGAACACTGAAGCTTTCTTT. Protein product: CSVEGRVWGNTEAFF. The chain combines TRBV29-1 with TRBJ1-1; D remains unclear. Germline loops: CDR1 SQVTM, CDR2 ANQGSEA. V was pared by 1 base and J by 1 base, with 13 bases between. The CDR3 loop spans 15 amino acids.

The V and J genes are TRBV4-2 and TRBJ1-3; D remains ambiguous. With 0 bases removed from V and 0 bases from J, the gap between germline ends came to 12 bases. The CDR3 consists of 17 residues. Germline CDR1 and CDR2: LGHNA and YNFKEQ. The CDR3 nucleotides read TGTGCCAGCAGCCAAGAGATCGGAGCTTTCTCTGGAAACACCATATATTTT. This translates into CASSQEIGAFSGNTIYF.

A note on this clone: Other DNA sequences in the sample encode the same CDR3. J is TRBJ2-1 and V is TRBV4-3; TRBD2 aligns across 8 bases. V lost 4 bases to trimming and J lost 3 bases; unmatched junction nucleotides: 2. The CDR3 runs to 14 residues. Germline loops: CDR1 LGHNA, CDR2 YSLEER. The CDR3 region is CASSRSGGYNEQFF. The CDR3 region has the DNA TGCGCCAGCAGCCGCAGCGGGGGCTACAATGAGCAGTTCTTC.

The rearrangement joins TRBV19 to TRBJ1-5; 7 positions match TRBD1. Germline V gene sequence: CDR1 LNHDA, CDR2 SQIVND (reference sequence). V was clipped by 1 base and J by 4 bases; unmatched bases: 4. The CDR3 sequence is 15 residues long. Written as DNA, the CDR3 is TGTGCCAGTAGTATAGCAGGGGACAGAAATCAGCCCCAGCATTTT. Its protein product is CASSIAGDRNQPQHF.

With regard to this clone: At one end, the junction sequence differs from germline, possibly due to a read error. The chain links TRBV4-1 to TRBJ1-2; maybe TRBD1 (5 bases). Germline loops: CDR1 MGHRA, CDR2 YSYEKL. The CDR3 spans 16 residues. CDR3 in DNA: TGCGCCAGCAGCCAAGTACCGACAGCCTCTAATTATGGCTACACCTTC. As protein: CASSQVPTASNYGYTF.

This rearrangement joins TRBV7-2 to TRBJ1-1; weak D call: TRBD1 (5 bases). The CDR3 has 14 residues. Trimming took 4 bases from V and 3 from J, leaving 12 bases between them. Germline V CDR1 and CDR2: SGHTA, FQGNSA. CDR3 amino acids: CASSSMGQYTEAFF. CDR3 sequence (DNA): TGTGCCAGCAGCTCCATGGGGCAGTACACTGAAGCTTTCTTT.

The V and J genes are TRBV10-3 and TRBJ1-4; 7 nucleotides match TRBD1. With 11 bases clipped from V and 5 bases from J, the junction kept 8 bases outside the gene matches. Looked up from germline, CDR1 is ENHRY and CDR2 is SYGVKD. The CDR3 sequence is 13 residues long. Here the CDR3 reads CAVSGTENEKLFF. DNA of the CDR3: TGTGCCGTATCCGGGACAGAAAATGAAAAACTGTTTTTT.

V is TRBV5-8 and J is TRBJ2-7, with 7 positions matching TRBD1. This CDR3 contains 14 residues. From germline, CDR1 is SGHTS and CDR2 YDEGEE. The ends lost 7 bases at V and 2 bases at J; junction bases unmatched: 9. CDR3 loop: CASFRTGATYEQYF. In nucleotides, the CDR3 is TGTGCCAGCTTCCGGACAGGTGCTACCTACGAGCAGTACTTC.

CDR3 in amino acids: CASSYYNSPLHF. The DNA for the CDR3 is TGTGCCAGCAGCTATTATAATTCACCCCTCCACTTT. The V and J genes are TRBV12-3 or TRBV12-4 and TRBJ1-6; D gene unclear. There are 12 residues in the CDR3. Trimming left V 6 bases short and J 4 bases short, with 4 bases between.

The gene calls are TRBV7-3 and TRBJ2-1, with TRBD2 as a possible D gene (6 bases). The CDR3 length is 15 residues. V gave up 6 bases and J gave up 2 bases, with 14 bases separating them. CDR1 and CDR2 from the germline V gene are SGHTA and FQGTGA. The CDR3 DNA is TGTGCCAGCAGTTCCTTTGAGCGGGCCTACAATGAGCAGTTCTTC. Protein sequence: CASSSFERAYNEQFF.

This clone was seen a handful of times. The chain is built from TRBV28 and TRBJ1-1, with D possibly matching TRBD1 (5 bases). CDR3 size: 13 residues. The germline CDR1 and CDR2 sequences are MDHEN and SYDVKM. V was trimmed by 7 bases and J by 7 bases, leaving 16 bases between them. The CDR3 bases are TGTGCCAGCACCTTAGCAGGGATAGGTGAAGCTTTCTTT. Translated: CASTLAGIGEAFF. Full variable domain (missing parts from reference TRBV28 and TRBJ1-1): DVKVTQSSRYLVKRTGEKVFLECVQDMDHENMFWYRQDPGLGLRLIYFSYDVKMKEKGDIPEGYSVSREKKERFSLILESASTNQTSMYLCASTLAGIGEAFFGQGTRLTVV.

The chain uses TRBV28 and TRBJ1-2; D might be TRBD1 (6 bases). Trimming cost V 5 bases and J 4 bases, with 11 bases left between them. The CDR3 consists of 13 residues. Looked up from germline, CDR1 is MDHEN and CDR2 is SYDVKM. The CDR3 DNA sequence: TGTGCCAGCAGTAGGACAGTAGTCTATGGCTACACCTTC. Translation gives CASSRTVVYGYTF.

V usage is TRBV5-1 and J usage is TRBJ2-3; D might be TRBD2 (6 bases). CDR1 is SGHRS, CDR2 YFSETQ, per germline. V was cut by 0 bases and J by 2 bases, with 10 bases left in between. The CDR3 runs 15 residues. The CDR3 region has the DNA TGCGCCAGCAGCTTGGCTGGCGGGGCCACAGATACGCAGTATTTT. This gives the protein CASSLAGGATDTQYF.

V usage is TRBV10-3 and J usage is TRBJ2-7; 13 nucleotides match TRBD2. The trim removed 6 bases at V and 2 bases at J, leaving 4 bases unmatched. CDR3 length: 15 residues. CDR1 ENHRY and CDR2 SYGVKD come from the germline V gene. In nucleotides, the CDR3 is TGTGCCATCAGAGGGACTAGCGGGGTAACCTACGAGCAGTACTTC. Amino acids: CAIRGTSGVTYEQYF.

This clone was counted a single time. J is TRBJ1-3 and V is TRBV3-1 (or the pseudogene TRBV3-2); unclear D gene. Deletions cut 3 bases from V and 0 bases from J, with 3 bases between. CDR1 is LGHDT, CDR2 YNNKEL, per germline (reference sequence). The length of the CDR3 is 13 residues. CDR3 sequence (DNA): TGTGCCAGCAGCCACAGCTCTGGAAACACCATATATTTT. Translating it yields CASSHSSGNTIYF.

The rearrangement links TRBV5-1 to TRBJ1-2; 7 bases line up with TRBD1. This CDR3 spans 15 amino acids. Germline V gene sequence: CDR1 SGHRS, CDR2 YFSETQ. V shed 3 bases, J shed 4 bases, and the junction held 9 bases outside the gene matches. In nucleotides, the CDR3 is TGCGCCAGCAGCTACGGACAGGCGGCGGGCTATGGCTACACCTTC. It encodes CASSYGQAAGYGYTF.

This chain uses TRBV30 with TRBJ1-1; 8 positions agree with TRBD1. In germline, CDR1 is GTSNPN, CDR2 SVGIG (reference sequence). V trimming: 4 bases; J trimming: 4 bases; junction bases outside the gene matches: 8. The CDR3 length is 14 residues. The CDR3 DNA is TGTGCCTGGACCCAGGGGGCAGGATTCACTGAAGCTTTCTTT. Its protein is CAWTQGAGFTEAFF.

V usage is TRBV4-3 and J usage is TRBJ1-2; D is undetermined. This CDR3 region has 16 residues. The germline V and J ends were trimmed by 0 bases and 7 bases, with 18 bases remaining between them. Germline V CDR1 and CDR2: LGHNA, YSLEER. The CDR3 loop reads CASSQDPGSLRSGYTF. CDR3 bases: TGCGCCAGCAGCCAAGATCCCGGCAGTCTCAGGTCTGGCTACACCTTC.